This T cell receptor beta chain stems from a study of OX40 agonist ivuxolimab in advanced cancers. Overall study: With ivuxolimab, an agonistic anti-OX40 (CD134) antibody, patients were treated. Partial responses occurred in three patients (one hepatocellular carcinoma, two cutaneous melanoma). Findings and caveats of the study: Expanded peripheral T cell antigen specificity was not determined.

CDR3 size: 12 residues. Trimming took off 4 bases at V and 2 bases at J, with 6 bases between the two ends. The germline V gene encodes CDR1 SGHDT and CDR2 YYEEEE. The method was immunoSEQ multiplex PCR; TCRdb's version includes in-frame clones alone and lacks a portion of them. This table has more than 75,000 clones, more than 80% appearing once. About this clone itself: What it binds is unknown.

V is TRBV5-6 and J is TRBJ2-5; D is unresolved. Source: CD4+ or CD8+ T cells sorted from blood, taken in a trial of the OX40 agonist ivuxolimab. This clonotype was obtained from an adult with an advanced solid tumor such as melanoma, head and neck, liver or kidney cancer. The CDR3 is CASSQYQETQYF. CDR3 nucleotide sequence: TGTGCCAGCAGCCAGTATCAAGAGACCCAGTACTTC. Together with reference TRBV5-6 and TRBJ2-5, the CDR3 gives the full variable domain: DAGVTQSPTHLIKTRGQQVTLRCSPKSGHDTVSWYQQALGQGPQFIFQYYEEEERQRGNFPDRFSGHQFPNYSSELNVNALLLGDSALYLCASSQYQETQYFGPGTRLLVL.